The TCR beta chain under discussion was sequenced for a study of Tregs in tolerant kidney transplant recipients. General study results and limits: Tregs expanded with activated donor B cells seemed most donor-specific. Donor-specific Treg expansion exceeded global Treg expansion in tolerant patients, suggesting antigen drive. Biological reproducibility was not directly addressed in this study. Some patients' samples used different primers over time, so nucleotide sequences weren't comparable.

Comment on this clone: Its antigen is as yet unknown.

CDR1 and CDR2 (germline): MNHNS, SASEGT. V shed 9 bases, J shed 7 bases, and the junction held 9 bases outside the gene matches. The CDR3 has 14 amino acids. Libraries were prepared by immunoSEQ multiplex PCR; TCRdb keeps only in-frame clonotypes and omits some of them. The sample yields approximately 98,000 clones, roughly 90% seen once. The V call is TRBV6-1, the J call TRBJ1-5; 10 nucleotides align to TRBD1. The sequencing here drew on CD4+ T cells from blood, taken before the transplant. The sequence was obtained from a human donor who received a combined kidney and bone marrow transplant. CDR3 sequence: CASKTGGLGQPQHF. The CDR3 DNA sequence: TGTGCCAGTAAGACAGGGGGCCTTGGACAGCCCCAGCATTTT.